The rows below give T cell receptor beta chains drawn from one sample of a study of shared clonotypes between healthy human individuals. The data were produced by immunoSEQ multiplex PCR, yet TCRdb's version contains in-frame clones alone and is incomplete. The sample lists over 300,000 clones; around 87% were seen once. Material: memory CD8+ T cells sorted from blood. These TCRs come from a man younger than 30 in good health. The CDR3 runs from the conserved cysteine through the conserved F or W. A D gene is named only where the DNA matches it firmly. Some rows mark clone size as missing; the rest say once, few, many or name a class of expanded clone.

TRBD1 | . | TRBJ2-1 | TRBV28 | TGTGCCAGCAGTTTACTGGACAGGGTCCTGGATGAGCAGTTCTTC | CASSLLDRVLDEQFF
. | . | TRBJ2-7 | TRBV10-3 | TGTGCCATCAGTGAGCACTACGAGCAGTACTTC | CAISEHYEQYF
. | . | TRBJ1-2 | TRBV5-6 | TGTGCCAGCACCCAGGGACCCTCTAACTATGGCTACACCTTC | CASTQGPSNYGYTF
. | . | TRBJ2-1 | TRBV7-9 | TGTGCCAGCAGCTTAGCCCGCCGGGGTAACAATGAGCAGTTCTTC | CASSLARRGNNEQFF
. | . | TRBJ2-1 | TRBV7-3 | TGTGCCAGCAGCTTTTTCCCCCCAGCGGCTCCCTACAATGAGCAGTTCTTC | CASSFFPPAAPYNEQFF
. | few | TRBJ1-5 | TRBV5-6 | TGTGCCAGCAGCTTGACCCGCAGCGGGGTATTCAATCAGCCCCAGCATTTT | CASSLTRSGVFNQPQHF
. | . | TRBJ1-1 | TRBV7-3 | TGTGCCAGCAGCCCCCAACAGGGACTCTTGAACACTGAAGCTTTCTTT | CASSPQQGLLNTEAFF
. | . | TRBJ2-3 | TRBV27 | TGTGCCAGCAGTTTAGGCGCCGGGTCTTCCACAGATACGCAGTATTTT | CASSLGAGSSTDTQYF
. | few | TRBJ1-1 | TRBV9 | TGTGCCAGCAGCGTAGGAGCCGACACTGAAGCTTTCTTT | CASSVGADTEAFF
TRBD2 | . | TRBJ2-1 | TRBV2 | TGTGCCAGCAGTGGCTTTAGCGGGGGGGCCCTTGGGAATGAGCAGTTCTTC | CASSGFSGGALGNEQFF
. | . | TRBJ2-1 | TRBV2 | TGTGCCAGCAGTGAGGTGGGGCTCAATGAGCAGTTCTTC | CASSEVGLNEQFF
. | . | TRBJ1-1 | TRBV7-9 | TGTGCCAGCGTCCAACCGGACAGTCTTATGAACACTGAAGCTTTCTTT | CASVQPDSLMNTEAFF
. | once | TRBJ2-5 | TRBV11-2 | TGTGCCAGCAGCTTCGGGGCTGCGTACCAAGAGACCCAGTACTTC | CASSFGAAYQETQYF
TRBD2 | . | TRBJ2-3 | TRBV7-3 | TGTGCCAGCAGCCCCGATAGCGGGGGCACAGATACGCAGTATTTT | CASSPDSGGTDTQYF
. | once | TRBJ2-1 | TRBV9 | TGTGCCAGCAGCGTAGGGTGGAGGGCCGACAATGAGCAGTTCTTC | CASSVGWRADNEQFF
TRBD1 | once | TRBJ2-3 | TRBV11-2 | TGTGCCAGCAGGGGGAGGACAGGGAAGGTAGATACGCAGTATTTT | CASRGRTGKVDTQYF
TRBD1 | . | TRBJ2-7 | TRBV7-9 | TGTGCCAGCAGCCCCGGACAGGGCTACGAGCAGTACTTC | CASSPGQGYEQYF
. | . | TRBJ2-3 | TRBV7-9 | TGTGCCAGCAGCCCAGAGTGGGGTTCGGCAGATACGCAGTATTTT | CASSPEWGSADTQYF
. | . | TRBJ2-1 | TRBV7-6 | TGTGCCAGCAGCTTCCCCGGGGGTGAACCCTACAATGAGCAGTTCTTC | CASSFPGGEPYNEQFF
. | once | TRBJ2-3 | TRBV9 | TGTGCCAGCAGCGTAGGCCTAGCGTCGACAGATACGCAGTATTTT | CASSVGLASTDTQYF
TRBD1 | . | TRBJ1-5 | TRBV11-2 | TGTGCCAGCAGCTGGGACAGGATGGGGCAGCCCCAGCATTTT | CASSWDRMGQPQHF
. | . | TRBJ1-2 | TRBV6-5 | TGTGCCAGCAGTTACTCATCCGCGGCAGACTATGGCTACACCTTC | CASSYSSAADYGYTF
. | . | TRBJ2-7 | TRBV2 | TGTGCCAGCAGTGAAGCGGGACCCCTCGTCTCCTACGAGCAGTACTTC | CASSEAGPLVSYEQYF
. | . | TRBJ2-3 | TRBV5-1 | TGCGCCAGCAGCTTCCCCACAGATACGCAGTATTTT | CASSFPTDTQYF
. | . | TRBJ2-7 | TRBV20-1 | TGCAGTGCTGGTGAGGGTAACGAGCAGTACTTC | CSAGEGNEQYF
. | . | TRBJ2-5 | TRBV11-2 | TGTGCCAGCAGCTTGGCAAGCTCTGGGACCCAGTACTTC | CASSLASSGTQYF
. | . | TRBJ1-5 | TRBV5-1 | TGCGCCAGCAGCTTGTCGGGGAGTCAGCCCCAGCATTTT | CASSLSGSQPQHF
. | once | TRBJ1-1 | TRBV4-1 | TGCGCCAGCAGCCGAAGGGCCTCCCTCCCGAACACTGAAGCTTTCTTT | CASSRRASLPNTEAFF
. | . | TRBJ2-1 | TRBV10-3 | TGTGCCTCCGCGGGACCATACAATGAGCAGTTCTTC | CASAGPYNEQFF
. | . | TRBJ1-1 | TRBV19 | TGTGCCAGTAGTATAGGGGGGTTTGAAGCTTTCTTT | CASSIGGFEAFF
TRBD2 | . | TRBJ2-5 | TRBV10-2 | TGCGCCAGCAGCTGGACTAGCGGGCAAGAGACCCAGTACTTC | CASSWTSGQETQYF
. | . | TRBJ2-5 | TRBV7-8 | TGTGCCAGCAGCATACCGACAAGGAAAGAGACCCAGTACTTC | CASSIPTRKETQYF
. | . | TRBJ1-2 | TRBV2 | TGTGCCAGCAGTGAGGAAGCCCAGGGCTTCCCCTATGGCTACACCTTC | CASSEEAQGFPYGYTF
. | once | TRBJ2-7 | TRBV4-3 | TGCGCCAGCAGCCAAGATACCGGGGGTTCCTCCTACGAGCAGTACTTC | CASSQDTGGSSYEQYF
. | once | TRBJ1-5 | TRBV4-1 | TGCGCCAGCAGCCAAGAGGAGTGGGGCAATCAGCCCCAGCATTTT | CASSQEEWGNQPQHF
. | . | TRBJ2-7 | TRBV6-1 | TGTGCCAGCAGAAATAGCGGTTCCTACGAGCAGTACTTC | CASRNSGSYEQYF
. | once | TRBJ2-3 | TRBV28 | TGTGCCAGCAGGTCGACAGGTCCTAGCACAGATACGCAGTATTTT | CASRSTGPSTDTQYF
. | . | TRBJ2-5 | TRBV20-1 | TGCAGTGCTAGAAAACGCTGGGCCCAGTACTTC | CSARKRWAQYF
. | . | TRBJ1-2 | TRBV15 | TGTGCCACCAGCGATCAGGGCGTCGGGGATGGCTACACCTTC | CATSDQGVGDGYTF
. | once | TRBJ1-1 | TRBV15 | TGTGCCACCAGCAGAGACGAGGGGGAGCGTCTCACTGAAGCTTTCTTT | CATSRDEGERLTEAFF
TRBD1 | . | TRBJ1-1 | TRBV4-1 | TGCGCCAGCAGCCAAGAGACAGGGGTAAGAACTGAAGCTTTCTTT | CASSQETGVRTEAFF
. | . | TRBJ2-7 | TRBV30 | TGTGCCTGGGGACGGGTTTCCTACGAGCAGTACTTC | CAWGRVSYEQYF
. | once | TRBJ2-7 | TRBV11-2 | TGTGCCAGCAGCCCGGAGACTAGTCACGAGCAGTACTTC | CASSPETSHEQYF
TRBD1 | many | TRBJ2-2 | TRBV27 | TGTGCCAGCAGTTCAGTAACAGGGGGCTACACCGGGGAGCTGTTTTTT | CASSSVTGGYTGELFF
TRBD2 | . | TRBJ2-1 | TRBV9 | TGTGCCAGCAGCGGGGGACTAGCTCCCAATGAGCAGTTCTTC | CASSGGLAPNEQFF
. | . | TRBJ2-3 | TRBV11-2 | TGTGCCAGCAGCTTAGGGGGGATCACAGATACGCAGTATTTT | CASSLGGITDTQYF
TRBD2 | . | TRBJ2-2 | TRBV13 | TGTGCCAGCAGCCCACCGACTAGCGGGGGGGCATCAGGGGAGCTGTTTTTT | CASSPPTSGGASGELFF
TRBD2 | . | TRBJ2-2 | TRBV30 | TGTGCCTGGAGTGTGGGACTAGCGGACATCGGGGAGCTGTTTTTT | CAWSVGLADIGELFF
. | . | TRBJ1-1 | TRBV7-4 | TGTGCCAGCAGCCAAACAGGAGACACTGAAGCTTTCTTT | CASSQTGDTEAFF
. | . | TRBJ1-6 | TRBV2 | TGTGCCAGCAGTGAAACCCGGACCGTCTATTCACCCCTCCACTTT | CASSETRTVYSPLHF